Presented here are 30 T cell receptor beta chains from one specimen sequenced in a study of shared T cell receptors in the human thymus. Profiled with immunoSEQ multiplex PCR; TCRdb holds only in-frame clones, not every one. Among approximately 660,000 clones listed, 88% were seen once. The same data also contributed to another study, on human thymus T cells.

The sample comprised thymocytes. The receptors were gathered from a boy under two years old with a congenital heart defect.

The chain joins TRBV2 to TRBJ2-1; TRBD2 matches 8 bases. Germline CDR1 is SNHLY and CDR2 is FYNNEI. With V trimmed by 8 bases and J by 9 bases, 15 bases remained unmatched. The CDR3 has 15 residues. CDR3 sequence reads: CASGERENRASEQFF. DNA of the CDR3: TGTGCCAGCGGGGAGCGGGAGAATCGGGCTAGTGAGCAGTTCTTC.

This chain uses TRBV7-9 with TRBJ2-3; perhaps TRBD2 as D (5 bases). Per germline, CDR1 SEHNR and CDR2 FQNEAQ (reference sequence). The CDR3 consists of 16 residues. Trimming removed 2 bases from V and 4 bases from J, with 16 bases in between. The CDR3 protein is CASSLFEGDVPDTQYF. As DNA, the CDR3 is TGTGCCAGCAGCTTATTTGAGGGAGATGTTCCAGATACGCAGTATTTT.

The rearrangement joins TRBV5-1 to TRBJ2-3, with a weak D call TRBD1 (6 bases). The V gene's germline CDR1 is SGHRS and CDR2 YFSETQ. Deletions cut 3 bases from V and 0 bases from J, with 11 bases between. CDR3 length: 15 residues. The DNA for the CDR3 is TGCGCCAGCAGCTCCGGACAGCCGAGCACAGATACGCAGTATTTT. Amino acid sequence: CASSSGQPSTDTQYF.

This clone came up a few times. The V gene is TRBV4-3, the J gene TRBJ2-5; D possibly corresponds to TRBD2 (7 bases). V lost 0 bases and J 7 bases, leaving 12 bases between the germline ends. The CDR3 consists of 14 residues. CDR1 and CDR2 from the germline V gene are LGHNA and YSLEER. CDR3 loop: CASSQEWGGRTQYF. CDR3 sequence (DNA): TGCGCCAGCAGCCAAGAATGGGGGGGGCGGACCCAGTACTTC.

The chain is built from TRBV14 and TRBJ2-3; D ambiguous. Trimming cost V 0 bases and J 4 bases, with 8 bases left between them. CDR1 and CDR2 from the germline V gene are SGHDN and FVKESK. There are 14 residues in the CDR3. The CDR3 is CASSQDPPADTQYF. The CDR3 nucleotides are TGTGCCAGCAGCCAAGATCCCCCGGCAGATACGCAGTATTTT.

The V gene is TRBV6-1, the J gene TRBJ2-1, with D possibly matching TRBD2 (5 bases). CDR1 and CDR2 from the germline V gene are MNHNS and SASEGT. V was shortened by 4 bases and J by 11 bases, with 18 bases between the two germline ends. This CDR3 is built from 14 residues. This CDR3 is CASSGHHAGNQQFF. In nucleotides, the CDR3 is TGTGCCAGCAGTGGCCATCATGCGGGTAACCAGCAGTTCTTC.

This chain links TRBV30 with TRBJ2-3; possibly TRBD2 for D (7 bases). Germline-derived CDR1 and CDR2 are GTSNPN and SVGIG (reference sequence). This CDR3 is 15 amino acids long. The germline V and J ends were trimmed by 4 bases and 5 bases, with 19 bases remaining between them. The CDR3 DNA reads TGTGCCTGGAAGAGGCTAGCGGAAGGGGGAGATACGCAGTATTTT. It translates to CAWKRLAEGGDTQYF.

V usage is TRBV18 and J usage is TRBJ2-7; 7 bases are a match to TRBD2. The V and J ends lost 3 bases and 7 bases, in that order; junction bases with no gene match: 9. The CDR3 has 14 residues. Germline CDR1 KGHSH, CDR2 LQKENI. The chain's CDR3 is CASSPPPGGREQYF. The CDR3 DNA is TGTGCCAGCTCACCCCCTCCGGGGGGAAGGGAGCAGTACTTC.

The chain uses TRBV6-1 and TRBJ2-5, with TRBD2 matching 8 bases. CDR1 MNHNS and CDR2 SASEGT come from the germline V gene. V was clipped by 7 bases and J by 2 bases; unmatched bases: 9. The CDR3 covers 15 residues. For the CDR3, the DNA is TGTGCCAGCAAGCGTTTAGCGGGAATACAAGAGACCCAGTACTTC. Protein: CASKRLAGIQETQYF.

The V and J genes are TRBV6-5 and TRBJ2-7, with D maybe TRBD2 (6 bases). Looked up from germline, CDR1 is MNHEY and CDR2 is SVGAGI. Trimming stripped 0 bases from V and 4 bases from J, with 13 bases between. The CDR3 is made up of 15 amino acids. CDR3: CASSYSIGGGYEQYF. For the CDR3, the DNA is TGTGCCAGCAGTTACTCGATCGGGGGTGGGTACGAGCAGTACTTC.

This chain joins TRBV4-2 and TRBJ2-3, with no clear D. V was cut by 1 base and J by 4 bases, with 6 bases left in between. Germline CDR1 LGHNA, CDR2 YNFKEQ. The CDR3 loop spans 13 amino acids. The CDR3 reads CASSQGWPDTQYF. The CDR3 DNA reads as TGTGCCAGCAGCCAAGGATGGCCAGATACGCAGTATTTT.

This chain uses TRBV21-1 with TRBJ1-5. TRBV21-1 is tagged as a pseudogene. This CDR3 is 15 amino acids long. In DNA form, the CDR3 reads TGTGCCAGCAGCCTGGACTCATATAGCAATCAGCCCCAGCATTTT. It is translated as CASSLDSYSNQPQHF.

The chain uses TRBV5-1 and TRBJ2-7, with 7 bases lining up with TRBD1. Germline V gene lookup returns CDR1 SGHRS and CDR2 YFSETQ. There are 13 residues in the CDR3. J was trimmed by 7 bases and V by 6 bases; bases with no gene match: 10. The CDR3 loop is CASKDRDSREQYF. The DNA for the CDR3 is TGCGCCAGCAAAGATAGGGACAGCAGGGAGCAGTACTTC.

The V and J genes are TRBV9 and TRBJ2-3; TRBD2 agrees at 7 bases. The CDR3 totals 17 residues. Looked up from germline, CDR1 is SGDLS and CDR2 is YYNGEE. V lost 0 bases and J lost 1; bases outside the gene matches: 8. CDR3 DNA sequence: TGTGCCAGCAGCGTAGGGTCAAGCGGGATTGGCACAGATACGCAGTATTTT. Its protein is CASSVGSSGIGTDTQYF.

The chain combines TRBV14 with TRBJ2-1, with D uncertain. V was shortened by 3 bases and J by 10 bases, with 19 bases between the two germline ends. CDR1 and CDR2 from the germline V gene are SGHDN and FVKESK. This CDR3 has 15 residues. The DNA of the CDR3 is TGTGCCAGCAGCCATGGAGCCTACGAGGTCGGGGAGCAGTTCTTC. Translation: CASSHGAYEVGEQFF.

The genes are TRBV14 and TRBJ2-3; weak D call: TRBD1 (6 bases). CDR1 is SGHDN, CDR2 FVKESK, per germline. This CDR3 has 14 amino acids. The V end lost 4 bases, the J end lost 8 bases, and 16 bases lay between the germline ends. The CDR3 DNA is TGTGCCAGCAGCCGACATTCTCACAGGGTTACGCAGTATTTT. Translation: CASSRHSHRVTQYF.

This clone was observed once. The chain couples TRBV7-7 to TRBJ2-1; possible D gene TRBD2, 5 bases. Trimming pared 5 bases from V and 0 bases from J, leaving 11 bases between. Germline V CDR1 and CDR2: SSHAT, FNYEAQ (reference sequence). This CDR3 has 15 residues. The CDR3 here is CASSPSRSSYNEQFF. The CDR3 region has the DNA TGTGCCAGCAGCCCTAGCCGAAGCTCCTACAATGAGCAGTTCTTC.

This clone has a handful of counts. The J gene is TRBJ2-1, the V gene TRBV4-1; 10 bases are shared with TRBD2. The CDR3 has 15 residues. The germline V gene has CDR1 MGHRA and CDR2 YSYEKL. Trimming at V came to 4 bases and at J to 6 bases, leaving 6 bases not matched to a gene. CDR3 region: CASSPAGLAANEQFF. CDR3 nucleotide sequence: TGCGCCAGCAGCCCTGCCGGACTAGCGGCCAATGAGCAGTTCTTC.

This clone occurred once. CDR3 in DNA: TGCGCCAGCAGCCAAGGCGGACTAGCGGGCAACACAGATACGCAGTATTTT. Translating gives CASSQGGLAGNTDTQYF. This chain joins TRBV4-1 and TRBJ2-3, with 11 bases that match TRBD2. The CDR3 is 17 residues long. Germline V gene lookup returns CDR1 MGHRA and CDR2 YSYEKL. V was clipped by 1 base and J by 2 bases; unmatched bases: 5.

The V gene is TRBV21-1, the J gene TRBJ2-2; TRBD1, the table's D call, lacks a check against the DNA. TRBV21-1 is shown as a pseudogene. This CDR3 comprises 16 residues. Here the CDR3 DNA reads TGTGCCAGCAGCAAAGGGGACAGGGGAGAGACCGGGGAGCTGTTTTTT. Translation: CASSKGDRGETGELFF.

This clone was seen only a few times. CDR3 in DNA: TGCGCCAGCAAAGCACAGGGTAACTACGAGCAGTACTTC. Translated: CASKAQGNYEQYF. V gene TRBV4-3 combines with J gene TRBJ2-7; maybe TRBD1 (6 bases). V dropped 7 bases and J dropped 3 bases, with 13 bases sitting between them. Germline CDR1 reads LGHNA; CDR2 reads YSLEER. The CDR3 extends over 13 amino acids.

This sequence joins TRBV7-8 and TRBJ2-2; TRBD1 aligns across 8 bases. This CDR3 is built from 14 residues. The V segment lost 8 bases and the J segment 4 bases; nucleotides outside the gene matches: 6. Germline V gene sequence: CDR1 SGHVS, CDR2 FQNEAQ. CDR3 DNA sequence: TGTGCCAGCCTCAATACAGGGGGCACCGGGGAGCTGTTTTTT. Its translation: CASLNTGGTGELFF.

V is TRBV6-1 and J is TRBJ1-1; D is unresolved. This CDR3 comprises 15 residues. The germline CDR1 and CDR2 sequences are MNHNS and SASEGT. Trimming took off 6 bases at V and 1 base at J, with 15 bases between the two ends. Written as DNA, the CDR3 is TGTGCCAGCAGATTAAGCGGCGTAAAGAACACTGAAGCTTTCTTT. Amino acids: CASRLSGVKNTEAFF.

The chain couples TRBV15 to TRBJ1-1, with a weak D call TRBD1 (5 bases). Germline lookup yields CDR1 LNHNV and CDR2 YYDKDF (reference sequence). Between the trimmed V and J ends, which lost 3 bases and 2 bases, there was a span of 22 bases. This CDR3 is 18 amino acids long. CDR3 sequence reads: CATSRRGRNGGINTEAFF. DNA for the CDR3: TGTGCCACCAGCAGGCGGGGCCGTAATGGCGGCATAAACACTGAAGCTTTCTTT.

The chain combines TRBV5-3 with TRBJ2-7; TRBD2 matches at 9 bases. TRBV5-3 is sorted into the ORF group, with uncertain function. The CDR3 covers 17 residues. Trimming took 1 base from V and 3 from J; bases not matched to a gene: 11. DNA for the CDR3: TGTGCCAGAAGCTTGCCCGGAGTAGCGGGAGCAGACTACGAGCAGTACTTC. Its protein product is CARSLPGVAGADYEQYF.

V and J are TRBV5-5 and TRBJ2-5; the match to TRBD2 covers 12 bases. Germline trimming cut 4 bases from V and 0 bases from J; bases unmatched to any gene: 13. The CDR3 is 19 residues long. From germline, CDR1 is SGHKS and CDR2 YYEKEE (reference sequence). Here the CDR3 reads CASSHATSGSGANQETQYF. In DNA form, the CDR3 reads TGTGCCAGCAGCCACGCGACTAGCGGGAGTGGGGCCAACCAAGAGACCCAGTACTTC.

Concerning this clone itself: This sample also contains other DNA sequences that code for the same CDR3. The chain carries TRBV5-1 and TRBJ2-3; D remains unclear. V gave up 0 bases and J gave up 0 bases, with 8 bases separating them. Germline V lookup: CDR1 SGHRS, CDR2 YFSETQ. CDR3 length: 15 residues. As DNA, the CDR3 is TGCGCCAGCAGCTTGGCAGGCGCTAGCACAGATACGCAGTATTTT. Translating it yields CASSLAGASTDTQYF.

V is TRBV19 and J is TRBJ2-3; D is perhaps TRBD2 (6 bases). Germline CDR1 LNHDA, CDR2 SQIVND (reference sequence). V was shortened by 6 bases and J by 4 bases, with 17 bases between the two germline ends. This CDR3 is 15 amino acids long. CDR3 sequence: CASSTTRGTADTQYF. The CDR3 nucleotides read TGTGCCAGTAGCACGACTAGGGGAACCGCAGATACGCAGTATTTT.

The chain combines TRBV4-3 with TRBJ2-7, with TRBD2 identical over 7 bases. Germline V CDR1 and CDR2: LGHNA, YSLEER. V shed 1 base and J 0 bases; nucleotides not matched to a gene: 3. There are 15 residues in the CDR3. The CDR3 bases are TGCGCCAGCAGCCAAGGCCGGACTAGCTCCTACGAGCAGTACTTC. Amino acids: CASSQGRTSSYEQYF.

In its sample, this clone was seen a few times. The chain is built from TRBV9 and TRBJ2-3, with 12 bases fitting TRBD2. V was clipped by 0 bases and J by 6 bases; unmatched bases: 5. CDR3 length equals 16 residues. CDR1 SGDLS and CDR2 YYNGEE come from the germline V gene. The CDR3 nucleotides are TGTGCCAGCAGCGTAGTCGGCGGACTAGCGGGGGATACGCAGTATTTT. This translates into CASSVVGGLAGDTQYF.